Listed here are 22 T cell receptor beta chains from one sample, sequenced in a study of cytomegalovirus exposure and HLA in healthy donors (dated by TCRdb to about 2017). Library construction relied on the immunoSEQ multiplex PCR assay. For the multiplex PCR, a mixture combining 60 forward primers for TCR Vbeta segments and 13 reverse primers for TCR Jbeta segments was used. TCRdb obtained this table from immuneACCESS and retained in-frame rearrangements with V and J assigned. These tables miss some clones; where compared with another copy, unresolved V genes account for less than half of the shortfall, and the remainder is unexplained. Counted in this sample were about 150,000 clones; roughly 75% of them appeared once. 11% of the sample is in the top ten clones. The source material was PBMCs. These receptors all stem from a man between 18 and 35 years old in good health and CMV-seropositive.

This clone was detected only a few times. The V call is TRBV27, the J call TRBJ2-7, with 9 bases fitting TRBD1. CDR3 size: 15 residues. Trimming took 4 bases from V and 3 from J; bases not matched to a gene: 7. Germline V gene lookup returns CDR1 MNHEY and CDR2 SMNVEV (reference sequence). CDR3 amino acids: CASSSTGGLGYEQYF. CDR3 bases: TGTGCCAGCAGTTCCACAGGGGGCCTAGGCTACGAGCAGTACTTC.

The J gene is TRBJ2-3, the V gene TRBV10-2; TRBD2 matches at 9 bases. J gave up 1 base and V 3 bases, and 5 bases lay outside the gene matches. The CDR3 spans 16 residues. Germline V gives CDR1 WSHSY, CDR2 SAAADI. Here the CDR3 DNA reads TGCGCCAGCAGTGACCCGGGACTAGCTGGCACAGATACGCAGTATTTT. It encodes CASSDPGLAGTDTQYF.

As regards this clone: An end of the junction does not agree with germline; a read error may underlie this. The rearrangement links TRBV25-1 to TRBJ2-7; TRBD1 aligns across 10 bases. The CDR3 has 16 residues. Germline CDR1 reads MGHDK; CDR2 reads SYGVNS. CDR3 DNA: TGTGCCCGCAGTGAATGGGCCGGGACAGGGGTGAAGGAGCAGTACTTC. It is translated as CARSEWAGTGVKEQYF.

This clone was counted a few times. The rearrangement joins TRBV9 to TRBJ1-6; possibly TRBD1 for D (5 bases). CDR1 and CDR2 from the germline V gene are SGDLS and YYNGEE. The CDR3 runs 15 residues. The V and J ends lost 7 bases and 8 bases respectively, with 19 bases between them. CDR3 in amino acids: CASGRDARRDSPLHF. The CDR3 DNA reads TGTGCCAGCGGCAGGGACGCCCGGAGGGATTCACCCCTCCACTTT.

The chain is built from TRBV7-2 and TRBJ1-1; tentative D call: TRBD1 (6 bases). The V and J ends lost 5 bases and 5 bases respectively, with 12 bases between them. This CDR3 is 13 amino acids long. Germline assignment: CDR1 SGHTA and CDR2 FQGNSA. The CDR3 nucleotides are TGTGCCAGCAGCCCCCCAGGGGAGACTGAAGCTTTCTTT. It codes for CASSPPGETEAFF.

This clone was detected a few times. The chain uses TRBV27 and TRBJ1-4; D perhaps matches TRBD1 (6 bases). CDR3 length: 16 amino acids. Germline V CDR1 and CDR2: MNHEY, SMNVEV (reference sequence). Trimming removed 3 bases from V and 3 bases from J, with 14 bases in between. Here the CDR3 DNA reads TGTGCCAGCAGTTTTCGCGGGGGGCGAGCTAATGAAAAACTGTTTTTT. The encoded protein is CASSFRGGRANEKLFF. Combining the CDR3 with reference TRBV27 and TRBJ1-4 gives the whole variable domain EAQVTQNPRYLITVTGKKLTVTCSQNMNHEYMSWYRQDPGLGLRQIYYSMNVEVTDKGDVPEGYKVSRKEKRNFPLILESPSPNQTSLYFCASSFRGGRANEKLFFGSGTQLSVL.

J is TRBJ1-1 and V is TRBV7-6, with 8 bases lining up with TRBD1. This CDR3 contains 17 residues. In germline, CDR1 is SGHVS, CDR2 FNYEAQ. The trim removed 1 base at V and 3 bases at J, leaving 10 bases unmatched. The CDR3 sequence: CASSLVPRTGRDTEAFF. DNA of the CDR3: TGTGCCAGCAGCTTAGTACCTCGGACAGGGAGGGACACTGAAGCTTTCTTT. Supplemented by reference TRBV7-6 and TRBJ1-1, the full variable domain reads GAGVSQSPRYKVTKRGQDVALRCDPISGHVSLYWYRQALGQGPEFLTYFNYEAQQDKSGLPNDRFSAERPEGSISTLTIQRTEQRDSAMYRCASSLVPRTGRDTEAFFGQGTRLTVV.

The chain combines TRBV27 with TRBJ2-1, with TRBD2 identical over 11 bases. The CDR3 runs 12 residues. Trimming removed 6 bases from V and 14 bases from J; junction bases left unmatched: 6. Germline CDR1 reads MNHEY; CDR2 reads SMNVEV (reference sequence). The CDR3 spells CASSGTSGPEFF. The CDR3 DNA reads TGTGCCAGCAGCGGGACTAGCGGCCCGGAGTTCTTC.

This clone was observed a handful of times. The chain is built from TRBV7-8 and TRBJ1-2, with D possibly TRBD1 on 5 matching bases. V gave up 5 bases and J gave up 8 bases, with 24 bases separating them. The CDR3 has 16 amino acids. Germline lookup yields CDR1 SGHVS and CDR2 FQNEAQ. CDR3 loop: CASSPGVAGPGVGYTF. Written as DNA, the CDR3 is TGTGCCAGCAGCCCGGGGGTTGCCGGGCCGGGCGTAGGCTACACCTTC.

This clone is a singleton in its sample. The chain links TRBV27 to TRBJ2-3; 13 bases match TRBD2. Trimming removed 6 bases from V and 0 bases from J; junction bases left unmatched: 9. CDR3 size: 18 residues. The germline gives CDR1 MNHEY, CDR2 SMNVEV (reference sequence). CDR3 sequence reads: CASRPTGTSGTSTDTQYF. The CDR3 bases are TGTGCCAGCAGACCCACGGGGACTAGCGGGACTAGCACAGATACGCAGTATTTT.

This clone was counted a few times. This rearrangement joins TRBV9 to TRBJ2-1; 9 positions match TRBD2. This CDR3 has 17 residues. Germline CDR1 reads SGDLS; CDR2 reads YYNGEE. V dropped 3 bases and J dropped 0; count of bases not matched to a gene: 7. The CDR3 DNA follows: TGTGCCAGCAGCGAGACTCTAGCGGGAAGCTCCTACAATGAGCAGTTCTTC. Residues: CASSETLAGSSYNEQFF.

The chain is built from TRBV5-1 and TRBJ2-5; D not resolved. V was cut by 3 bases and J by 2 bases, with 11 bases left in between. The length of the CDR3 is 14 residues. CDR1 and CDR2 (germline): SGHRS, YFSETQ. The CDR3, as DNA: TGCGCCAGCAGCTCCGGGTCAAAACAAGAGACCCAGTACTTC. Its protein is CASSSGSKQETQYF.

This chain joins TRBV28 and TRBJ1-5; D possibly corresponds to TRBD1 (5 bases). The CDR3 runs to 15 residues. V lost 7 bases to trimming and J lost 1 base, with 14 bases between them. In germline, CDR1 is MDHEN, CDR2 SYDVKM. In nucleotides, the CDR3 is TGTGCCAGCACTCACAGGCACGGAAGCAATCAGCCCCAGCATTTT. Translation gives CASTHRHGSNQPQHF.

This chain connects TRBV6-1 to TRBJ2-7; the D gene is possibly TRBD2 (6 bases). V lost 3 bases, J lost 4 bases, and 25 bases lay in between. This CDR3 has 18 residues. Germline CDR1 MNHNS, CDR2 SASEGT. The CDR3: CASSEVLKSRLVVYEQYF. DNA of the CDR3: TGTGCCAGCAGTGAGGTTCTAAAGTCGAGACTAGTGGTATACGAGCAGTACTTC.

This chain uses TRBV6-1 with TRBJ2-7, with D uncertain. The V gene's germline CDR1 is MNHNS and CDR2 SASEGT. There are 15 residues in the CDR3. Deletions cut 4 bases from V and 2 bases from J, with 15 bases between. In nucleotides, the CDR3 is TGTGCCAGCAGTGTCCCGGCAGGATATCCCTACGAGCAGTACTTC. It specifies CASSVPAGYPYEQYF.

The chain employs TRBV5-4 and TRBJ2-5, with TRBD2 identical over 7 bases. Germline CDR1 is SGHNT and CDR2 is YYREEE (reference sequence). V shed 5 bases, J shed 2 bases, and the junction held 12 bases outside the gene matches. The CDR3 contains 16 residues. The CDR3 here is CASRLEIAAGQETQYF. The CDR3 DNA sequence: TGTGCCAGCAGACTCGAGATTGCAGCGGGGCAAGAGACCCAGTACTTC.

CDR3 loop: CASSFSTSGSGGELFF. As DNA, the CDR3 is TGTGCCAGCAGTTTCTCTACTAGCGGGAGCGGTGGGGAGCTGTTTTTT. The chain links TRBV27 to TRBJ2-2; 11 nucleotides match TRBD2. Germline V lookup: CDR1 MNHEY, CDR2 SMNVEV (reference sequence). The V gene end was trimmed by 3 bases and the J gene end by 8 bases; junction bases not matched to a gene: 8. The CDR3 extends over 16 amino acids.

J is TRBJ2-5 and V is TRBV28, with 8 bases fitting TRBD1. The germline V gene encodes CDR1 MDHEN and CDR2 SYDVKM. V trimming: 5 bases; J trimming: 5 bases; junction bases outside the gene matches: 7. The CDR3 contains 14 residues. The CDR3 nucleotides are TGTGCCAGCAGTATCAGGGGGCCACCTGAGACCCAGTACTTC. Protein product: CASSIRGPPETQYF.

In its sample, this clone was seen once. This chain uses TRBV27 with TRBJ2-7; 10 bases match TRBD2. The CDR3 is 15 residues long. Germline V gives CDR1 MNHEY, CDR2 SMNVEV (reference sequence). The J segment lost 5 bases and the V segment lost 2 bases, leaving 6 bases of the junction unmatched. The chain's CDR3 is CASSLGLAGVHEQYF. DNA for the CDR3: TGTGCCAGCAGTTTAGGGCTAGCGGGAGTCCACGAGCAGTACTTC.

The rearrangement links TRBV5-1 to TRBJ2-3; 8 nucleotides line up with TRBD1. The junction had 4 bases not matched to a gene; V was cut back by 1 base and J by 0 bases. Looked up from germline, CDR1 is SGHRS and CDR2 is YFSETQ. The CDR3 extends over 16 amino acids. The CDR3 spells CASSLSRQGSTDTQYF. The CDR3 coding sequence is TGCGCCAGCAGCTTGTCTCGACAGGGGAGCACAGATACGCAGTATTTT. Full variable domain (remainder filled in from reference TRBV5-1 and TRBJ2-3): KAGVTQTPRYLIKTRGQQVTLSCSPISGHRSVSWYQQTPGQGLQFLFEYFSETQRNKGNFPGRFSGRQFSNSRSEMNVSTLELGDSALYLCASSLSRQGSTDTQYFGPGTRLTVL.

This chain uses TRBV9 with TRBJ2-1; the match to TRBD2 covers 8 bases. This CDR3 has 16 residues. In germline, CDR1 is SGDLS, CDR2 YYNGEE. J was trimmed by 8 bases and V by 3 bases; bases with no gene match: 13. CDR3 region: CASSAGLAGGGDEQFF. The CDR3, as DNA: TGTGCCAGCAGCGCCGGACTAGCCGGAGGAGGCGATGAGCAGTTCTTC.

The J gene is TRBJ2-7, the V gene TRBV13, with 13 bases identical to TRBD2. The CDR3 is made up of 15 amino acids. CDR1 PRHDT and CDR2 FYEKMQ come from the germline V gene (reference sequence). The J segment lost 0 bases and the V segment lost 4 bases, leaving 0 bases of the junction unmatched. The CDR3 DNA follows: TGTGCCAGCAGCTGGACTAGCGGGAGCTCCTACGAGCAGTACTTC. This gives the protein CASSWTSGSSYEQYF.